This TCR beta chain was retrieved from a study of CD8+ T cells in alopecia areata. Study results and caveats: Greater clonality was observed in lesional scalp samples, especially alopecia totalis/universalis, versus normal scalp.

RNA extraction and reverse transcription yielded cDNA as sequencing template. Sequencing used immunoSEQ multiplex PCR; TCRdb keeps in-frame clones, though not all of them. Of 45,000 to 60,000 clones listed, around 96% are singletons. This CDR3 spans 16 amino acids. Trimming left V 0 bases short and J 3 bases short, with 15 bases between. Germline lookup yields CDR1 SGHAT and CDR2 FQNNGV. Both CD4+ and CD8+ T cells were separated by sorting PBMCs. Worth noting for this clone: Its antigen is not identified.

This sequence was found in a human donor with alopecia areata. This sequence joins TRBV11-2 and TRBJ2-7; D might be TRBD2 (6 bases). Sequencing was performed on CD8+ T cells sorted from blood, taken at week 0. The CDR3, as DNA: TGTGCCAGCAGCTTAGAGGCCAGTAGCGGATACTACGAGCAGTACTTC. It encodes CASSLEASSGYYEQYF.